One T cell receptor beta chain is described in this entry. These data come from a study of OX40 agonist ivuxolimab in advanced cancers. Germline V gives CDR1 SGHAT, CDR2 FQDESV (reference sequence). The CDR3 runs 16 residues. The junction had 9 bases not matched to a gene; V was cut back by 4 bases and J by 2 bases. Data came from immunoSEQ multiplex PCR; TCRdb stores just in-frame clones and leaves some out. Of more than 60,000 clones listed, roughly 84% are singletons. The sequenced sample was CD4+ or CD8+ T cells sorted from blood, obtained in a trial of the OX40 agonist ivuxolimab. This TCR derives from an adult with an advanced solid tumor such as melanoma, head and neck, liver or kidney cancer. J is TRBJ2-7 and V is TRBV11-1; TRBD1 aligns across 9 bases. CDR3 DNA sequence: TGTGCCAGCAGCTCAGGAGATTGGACAGGGGCCTACGAGCAGTACTTC. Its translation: CASSSGDWTGAYEQYF.